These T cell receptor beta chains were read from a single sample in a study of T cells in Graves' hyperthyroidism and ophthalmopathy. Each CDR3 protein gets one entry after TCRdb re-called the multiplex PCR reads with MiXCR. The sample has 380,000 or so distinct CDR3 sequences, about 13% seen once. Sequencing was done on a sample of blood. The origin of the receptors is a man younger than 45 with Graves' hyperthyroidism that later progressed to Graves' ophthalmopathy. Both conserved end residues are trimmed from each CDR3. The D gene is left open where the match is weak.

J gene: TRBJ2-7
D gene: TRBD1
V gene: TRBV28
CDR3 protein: ASSPLWQGANEQY

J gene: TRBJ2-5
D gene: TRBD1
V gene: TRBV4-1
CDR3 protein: ASSQHRGPRETQY

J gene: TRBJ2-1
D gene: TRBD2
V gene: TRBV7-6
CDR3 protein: ASSPLAGEGSEQF

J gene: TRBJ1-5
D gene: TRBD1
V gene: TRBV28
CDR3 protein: ASSFRQGAWNQPQH

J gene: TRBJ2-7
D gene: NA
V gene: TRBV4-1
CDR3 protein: ASSQERVVLEQY

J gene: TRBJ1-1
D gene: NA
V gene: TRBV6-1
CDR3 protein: ASSGTGPVTEAF

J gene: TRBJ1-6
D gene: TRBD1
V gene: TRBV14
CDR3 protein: ASSVSGQRTPNSPLH

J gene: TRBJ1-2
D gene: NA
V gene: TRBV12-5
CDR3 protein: ASGPNYGYT

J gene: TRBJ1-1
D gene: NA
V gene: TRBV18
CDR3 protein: ASSPLQLMNTEAF

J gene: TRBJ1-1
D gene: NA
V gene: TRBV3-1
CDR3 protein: ASSQDHKNTEAF

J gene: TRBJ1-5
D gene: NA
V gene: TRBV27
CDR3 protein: ASSLDGGVSQPQH

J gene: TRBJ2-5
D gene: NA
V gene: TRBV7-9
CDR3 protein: ASSLGTQGWETQY

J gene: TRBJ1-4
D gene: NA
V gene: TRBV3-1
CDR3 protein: ASSQPGRTEKLF

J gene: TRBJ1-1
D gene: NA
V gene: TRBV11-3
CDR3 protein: ASSPRGGVTEAF

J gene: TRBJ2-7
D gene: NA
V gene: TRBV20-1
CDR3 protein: SAREEEIKVYEQY

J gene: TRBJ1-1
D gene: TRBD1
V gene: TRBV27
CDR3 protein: ASSPTTGEYTEAF

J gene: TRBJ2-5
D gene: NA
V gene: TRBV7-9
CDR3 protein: ASCQDTFETQY

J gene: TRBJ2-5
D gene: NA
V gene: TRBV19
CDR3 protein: ASSIYSEETQY

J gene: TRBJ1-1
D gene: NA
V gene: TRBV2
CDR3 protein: ASSVDKSTEAF

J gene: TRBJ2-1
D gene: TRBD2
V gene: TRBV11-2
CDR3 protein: ASTGTSPFDEQF

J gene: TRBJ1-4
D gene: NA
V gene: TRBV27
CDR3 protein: ASSSPATNEKLF

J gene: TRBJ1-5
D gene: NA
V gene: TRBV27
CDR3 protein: ASSNQGGNQPQH

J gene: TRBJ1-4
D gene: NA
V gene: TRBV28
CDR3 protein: ASSPQFGHNEKLF

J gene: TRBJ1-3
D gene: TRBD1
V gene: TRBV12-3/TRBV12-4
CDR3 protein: ASSEQGASGNTIY

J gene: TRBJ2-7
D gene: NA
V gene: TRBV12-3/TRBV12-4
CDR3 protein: ASSPRRYHYEQY

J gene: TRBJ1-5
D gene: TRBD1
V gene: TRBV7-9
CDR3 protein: ASSLTGWWPQH

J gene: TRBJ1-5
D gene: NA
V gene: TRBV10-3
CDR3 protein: AISDSYSNQPQH

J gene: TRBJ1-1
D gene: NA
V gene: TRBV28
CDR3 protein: ASRKRNTEAF

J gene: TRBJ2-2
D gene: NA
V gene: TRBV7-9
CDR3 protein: ASIPLGATDTGELF

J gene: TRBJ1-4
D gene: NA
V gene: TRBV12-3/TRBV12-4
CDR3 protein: ASSLSASTNEKLF

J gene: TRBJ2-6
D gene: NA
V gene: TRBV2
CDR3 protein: ASIPWGPGANVLT

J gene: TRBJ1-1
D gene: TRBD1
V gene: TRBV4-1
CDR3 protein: ASSGQGVNTEAF

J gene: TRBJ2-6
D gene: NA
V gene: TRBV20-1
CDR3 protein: SATGSGANVLT

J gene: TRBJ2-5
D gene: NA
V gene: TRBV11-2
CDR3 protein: ASSSASGGAYQETQY

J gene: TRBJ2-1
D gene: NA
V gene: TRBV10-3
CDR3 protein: AITGRAGLNEQF

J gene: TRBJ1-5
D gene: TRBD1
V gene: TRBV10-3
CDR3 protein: AIRGQGNQPQH

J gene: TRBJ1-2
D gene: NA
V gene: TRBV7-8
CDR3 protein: ASSLARGEGGYT

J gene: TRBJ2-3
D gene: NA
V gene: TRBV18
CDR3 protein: ASSQRVGVQDTQY

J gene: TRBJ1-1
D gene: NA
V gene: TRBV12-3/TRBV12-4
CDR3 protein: ASSFGVMNTEAF

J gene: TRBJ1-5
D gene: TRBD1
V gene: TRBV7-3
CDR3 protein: ASSLSTGGNNQPQH

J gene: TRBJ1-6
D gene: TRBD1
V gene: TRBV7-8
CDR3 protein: ASSPGTGRGNSPLH

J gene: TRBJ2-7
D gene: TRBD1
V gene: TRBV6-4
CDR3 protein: ASSEQGTLYVYEQY

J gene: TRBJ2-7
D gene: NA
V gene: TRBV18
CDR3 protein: ASSPAARPYEQY